This T cell receptor (beta chain) stems from a study of blood T cell repertoires in COVID-19 (dated by TCRdb to the early 2020s). Study-wide context: Collaborator samples came from the United States, Italy and Spain and covered acute and convalescent phases of COVID-19. The material from the prospective study consisted of cDNA or gDNA derived from T cells, B-cell-depleted T cells, or PBMCs. Subjects who had been exposed to COVID-19, were actively infected with it, or had recovered from it provided the deeply sampled blood TCRbeta repertoires that made up the dataset. The repertoires were made available in a free public database intended to serve as a resource for research on the immune response to SARS-CoV-2. The samples were drawn from two sources: the first 160 participants of the ongoing ImmuneRACE study, and about 1,300 subjects contributed by 6 global collaborators. The sample metadata nearly always contained a de-identified subject ID, COVID-19 status, age in years and sex. Where available, HLA class I and class II types were obtained from metadata supplied by the sample provider rather than from assay-based typing.

On this clone: The target of this receptor is not known. Base qualities are not at hand, and no much larger clone is one base apart.

Paper-wide results and their limitations: How much clinical and demographic metadata was included differed by source and by participant, and the metadata was provided uncurated.

Enrolling through a virtual design, the prospective study's participants ranged in age from roughly 18 to 95 years and lived across about two dozen United States geographic areas. In the prospective study, cohorts were assigned on the basis of participant-reported clinical history obtained from a screening survey and a study questionnaire. In the prospective study, whole blood, serum and a nasopharyngeal or oropharyngeal swab were collected from each participant by mobile phlebotomists. Prospective study participants could optionally give additional blood draws and questionnaires over a roughly two-month period. Before DNA extraction, blood samples from the prospective study were shipped at room temperature or frozen. CDR1 LNHDA and CDR2 SQIVND are derived from the germline V gene (reference sequence). Reading from cysteine to phenylalanine, the CDR3 counts 16 amino acids. Only the CDR3 DNA is retained, 48 bases long and in frame from the first base. V is cut by 3 bases and J by 0 bases, and the space between the germline ends is 12 bases.

The immunoSEQ Assay, a bias-controlled multiplex PCR, was used to amplify TCRbeta CDR3 regions from genomic DNA. In the source study's methods: Nucleated cell counts per sample were estimated from amplification of reference gene primers within the assay. To quantify the absolute abundance of each unique TCRbeta CDR3 rearrangement, sequence reads were collapsed and filtered. For each sample, productive Simpson clonality was calculated by taking the square root of Simpson's diversity index across productive rearrangements. The immuneACCESS repertoire file appears here via TCRdb, limited to in-frame rearrangements. These files lack a portion of the clones; in checked studies, under half of the deficit traces to unresolved V genes, and the cause of the others is not known. V and J calls and clone size are copied from that table; D and trimming were computed from the DNA. Recorded for this sample are roughly 250,000 clones; around 87% of them occurred a single time. The ten largest clones take up roughly 3.3% of the sample.

The sequence joins TRBV19 to TRBJ1-5; confidence is insufficient to name the D gene. Source material: PBMCs or T cells enriched from blood (not recorded which). This receptor was obtained from a woman between 40 and 55 years old with acute COVID-19. Here the CDR3 is given as CASSISRGGSNQPQHF. The DNA is as follows: TGTGCCAGTAGTATCTCCCGGGGTGGTAGCAATCAGCCCCAGCATTTT.